This T cell receptor (beta chain) was profiled in a study of blood T cell repertoires in COVID-19. This CDR3 is 17 amino acids long. Germline CDR1 and CDR2: MDHEN and SYDVKM. V shed 3 bases, J shed 5 bases, and the junction held 7 bases outside the gene matches. Method: immunoSEQ multiplex PCR; TCRdb's copy keeps in-frame clones and lacks some. Seen here are some 73,000 clones, approximately 85% observed once, and the top ten hold more than 9.5%. The rearrangement uses TRBV28 and TRBJ2-7, with 16 nucleotides matching TRBD2. The sequenced sample consisted of peripheral blood. This TCR was recovered from a man aged 45-65 years with COVID-19, enrolled during active disease. CDR3 bases: TGTGCCAGCAGTTTGGGACTAGCGGGAGGGCCGGTCCACGAGCAGTACTTC. It translates to CASSLGLAGGPVHEQYF. The whole variable domain, filled in from reference TRBV28 and TRBJ2-7, reads DVKVTQSSRYLVKRTGEKVFLECVQDMDHENMFWYRQDPGLGLRLIYFSYDVKMKEKGDIPEGYSVSREKKERFSLILESASTNQTSMYLCASSLGLAGGPVHEQYFGPGTRLTVT.